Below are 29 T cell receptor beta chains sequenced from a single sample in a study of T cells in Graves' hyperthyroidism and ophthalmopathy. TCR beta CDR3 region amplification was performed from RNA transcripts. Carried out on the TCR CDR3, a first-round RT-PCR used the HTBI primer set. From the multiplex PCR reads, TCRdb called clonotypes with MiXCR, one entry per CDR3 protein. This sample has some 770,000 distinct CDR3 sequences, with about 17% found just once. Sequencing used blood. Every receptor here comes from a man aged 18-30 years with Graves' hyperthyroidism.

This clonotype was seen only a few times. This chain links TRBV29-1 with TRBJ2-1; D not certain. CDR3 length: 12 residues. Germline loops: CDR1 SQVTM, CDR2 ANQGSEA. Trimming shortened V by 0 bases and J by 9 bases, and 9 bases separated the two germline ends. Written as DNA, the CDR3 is TGCAGCGTTGAAGATGTCCACCCTGAGCAGTTCTTC. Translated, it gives CSVEDVHPEQFF.

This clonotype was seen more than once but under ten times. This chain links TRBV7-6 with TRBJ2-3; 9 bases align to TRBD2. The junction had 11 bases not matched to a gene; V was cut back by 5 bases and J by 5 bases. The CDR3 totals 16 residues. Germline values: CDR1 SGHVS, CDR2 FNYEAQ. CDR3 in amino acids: CASSPEEREAGDTQYF. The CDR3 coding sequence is TGTGCCAGCAGCCCAGAGGAGCGGGAGGCGGGAGATACGCAGTATTTT.

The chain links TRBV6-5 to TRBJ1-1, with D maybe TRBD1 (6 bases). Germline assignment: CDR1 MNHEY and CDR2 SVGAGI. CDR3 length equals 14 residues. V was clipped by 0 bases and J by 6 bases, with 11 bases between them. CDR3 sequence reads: CASSYSDSFSEAFF. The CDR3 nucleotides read TGTGCCAGCAGTTACTCGGACAGTTTTTCTGAAGCTTTCTTT.

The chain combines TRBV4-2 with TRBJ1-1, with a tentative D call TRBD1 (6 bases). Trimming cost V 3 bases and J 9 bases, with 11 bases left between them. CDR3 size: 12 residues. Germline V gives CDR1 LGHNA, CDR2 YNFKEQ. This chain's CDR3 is CASSHWTDQAFF. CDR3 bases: TGTGCCAGCAGCCACTGGACAGACCAAGCTTTCTTT.

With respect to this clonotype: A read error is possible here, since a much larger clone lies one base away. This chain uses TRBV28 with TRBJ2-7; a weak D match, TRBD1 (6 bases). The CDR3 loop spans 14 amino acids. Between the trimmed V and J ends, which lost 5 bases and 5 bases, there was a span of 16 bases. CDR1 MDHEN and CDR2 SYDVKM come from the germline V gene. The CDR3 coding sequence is TGTGCCAGCAGTCCACAGGGTGTTTCCCACGAGCAGTACTTC. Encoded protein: CASSPQGVSHEQYF.

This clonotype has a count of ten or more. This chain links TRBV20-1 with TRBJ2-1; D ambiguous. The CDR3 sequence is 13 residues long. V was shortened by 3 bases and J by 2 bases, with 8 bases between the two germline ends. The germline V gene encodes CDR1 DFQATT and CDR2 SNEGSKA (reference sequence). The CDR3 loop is CSARDGAYNEQFF. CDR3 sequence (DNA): TGCAGTGCTAGGGACGGAGCCTACAATGAGCAGTTCTTC.

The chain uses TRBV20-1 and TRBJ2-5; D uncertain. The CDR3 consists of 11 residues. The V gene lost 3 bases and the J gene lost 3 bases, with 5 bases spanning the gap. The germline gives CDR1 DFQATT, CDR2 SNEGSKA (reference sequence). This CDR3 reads CSASAKETQYF. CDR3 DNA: TGCAGTGCTAGTGCGAAAGAGACCCAGTACTTC.

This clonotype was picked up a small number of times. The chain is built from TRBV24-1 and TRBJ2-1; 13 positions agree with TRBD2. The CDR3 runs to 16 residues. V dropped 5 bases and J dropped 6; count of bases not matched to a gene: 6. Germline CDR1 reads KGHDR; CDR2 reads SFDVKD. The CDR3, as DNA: TGTGCCACCAGTGGGACTAGCGGGAGAGGCGGCAATGAGCAGTTCTTC. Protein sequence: CATSGTSGRGGNEQFF.

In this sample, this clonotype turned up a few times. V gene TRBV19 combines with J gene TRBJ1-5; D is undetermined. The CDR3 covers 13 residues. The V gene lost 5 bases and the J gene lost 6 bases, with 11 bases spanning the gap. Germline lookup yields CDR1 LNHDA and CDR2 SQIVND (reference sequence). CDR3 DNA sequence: TGTGCCAGTAGTGTTCCGGGGAGTCAGCCCCAGCATTTT. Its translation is CASSVPGSQPQHF.

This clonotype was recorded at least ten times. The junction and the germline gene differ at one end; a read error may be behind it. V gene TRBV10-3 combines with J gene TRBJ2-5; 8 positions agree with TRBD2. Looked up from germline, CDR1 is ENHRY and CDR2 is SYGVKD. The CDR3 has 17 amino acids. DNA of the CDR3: TGTGCCACCAGTGAAATTGGGTCATCAGCGGGAGTTGAGACCCAGTACTTC. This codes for CATSEIGSSAGVETQYF.

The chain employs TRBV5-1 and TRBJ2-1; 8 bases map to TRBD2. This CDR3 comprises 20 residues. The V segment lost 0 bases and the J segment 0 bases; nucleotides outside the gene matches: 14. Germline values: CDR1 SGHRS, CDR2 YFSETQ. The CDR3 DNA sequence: TGCGCCAGCAGCTTGGCCACAACTCTAGCGGGCCGTTTCTCCTACAATGAGCAGTTCTTC. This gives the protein CASSLATTLAGRFSYNEQFF.

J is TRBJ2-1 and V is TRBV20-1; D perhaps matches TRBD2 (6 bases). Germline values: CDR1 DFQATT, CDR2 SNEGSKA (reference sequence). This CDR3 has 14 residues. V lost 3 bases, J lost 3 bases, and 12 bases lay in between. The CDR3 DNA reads TGCAGTGCTAGTGACAGCGGGTACTACAATGAGCAGTTCTTC. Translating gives CSASDSGYYNEQFF.

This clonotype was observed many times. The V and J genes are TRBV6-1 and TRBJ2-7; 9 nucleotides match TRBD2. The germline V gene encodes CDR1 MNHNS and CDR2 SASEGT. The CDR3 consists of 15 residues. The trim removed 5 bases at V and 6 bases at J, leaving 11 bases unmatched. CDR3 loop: CASSWEPSGAGEQYF. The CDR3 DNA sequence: TGTGCCAGCAGTTGGGAGCCTAGCGGGGCCGGCGAGCAGTACTTC.

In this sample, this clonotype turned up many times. CDR3 nucleotide sequence: TGCAGTGCTAGAGATCAAGACGGCAGCTCCTACAATGAGCAGTTCTTC. Translating gives CSARDQDGSSYNEQFF. The chain is built from TRBV20-1 and TRBJ2-1; no definite D call. The CDR3 contains 16 residues. The germline V gene has CDR1 DFQATT and CDR2 SNEGSKA (reference sequence). The V and J ends lost 0 bases and 0 bases respectively, with 12 bases between them.

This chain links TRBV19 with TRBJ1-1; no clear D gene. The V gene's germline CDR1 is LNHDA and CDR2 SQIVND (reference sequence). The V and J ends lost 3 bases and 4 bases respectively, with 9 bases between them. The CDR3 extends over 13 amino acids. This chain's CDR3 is CASSIRTPTEAFF. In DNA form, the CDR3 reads TGTGCCAGTAGTATCCGGACTCCCACTGAAGCTTTCTTT.

In nucleotides, the CDR3 is TGTGCCAGCAGTTGGACTAGCGGGAACGAGCAGTACTTC. Protein sequence: CASSWTSGNEQYF. The genes are TRBV12-3 or TRBV12-4 and TRBJ2-7; the match to TRBD2 covers 12 bases. The CDR3 has 13 residues. Germline trimming cut 4 bases from V and 5 bases from J; bases unmatched to any gene: 0.

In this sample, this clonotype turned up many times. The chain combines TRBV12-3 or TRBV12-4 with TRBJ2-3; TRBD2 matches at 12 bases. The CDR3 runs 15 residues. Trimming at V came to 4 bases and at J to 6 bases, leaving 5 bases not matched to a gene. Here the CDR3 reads CASSSRTSGMDTQYF. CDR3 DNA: TGTGCCAGCAGTTCTCGGACTAGCGGGATGGATACGCAGTATTTT.

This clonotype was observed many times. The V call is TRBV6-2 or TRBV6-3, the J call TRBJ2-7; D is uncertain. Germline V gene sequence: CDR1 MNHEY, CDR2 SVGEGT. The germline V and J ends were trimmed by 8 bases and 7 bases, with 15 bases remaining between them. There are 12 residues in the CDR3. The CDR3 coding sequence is TGTGCCAGCGCGGACCTCCTCTGGGAGCAGTACTTC. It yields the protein CASADLLWEQYF.

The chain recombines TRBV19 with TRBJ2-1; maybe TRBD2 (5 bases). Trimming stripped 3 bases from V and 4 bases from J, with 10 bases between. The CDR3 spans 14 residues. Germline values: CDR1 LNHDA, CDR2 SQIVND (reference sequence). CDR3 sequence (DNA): TGTGCCAGTAGTATGGATCCGGGATACAATGAGCAGTTCTTC. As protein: CASSMDPGYNEQFF. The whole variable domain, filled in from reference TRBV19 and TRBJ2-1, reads DGGITQSPKYLFRKEGQNVTLSCEQNLNHDAMYWYRQDPGQGLRLIYYSQIVNDFQKGDIAEGYSVSREKKESFPLTVTSAQKNPTAFYLCASSMDPGYNEQFFGPGTRLTVL.

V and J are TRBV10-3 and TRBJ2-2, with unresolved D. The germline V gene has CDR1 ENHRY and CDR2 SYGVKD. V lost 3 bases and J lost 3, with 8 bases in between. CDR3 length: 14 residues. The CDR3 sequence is CAISDRAYTGELFF. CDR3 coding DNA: TGTGCCATCAGTGATAGGGCTTACACCGGGGAGCTGTTTTTT.

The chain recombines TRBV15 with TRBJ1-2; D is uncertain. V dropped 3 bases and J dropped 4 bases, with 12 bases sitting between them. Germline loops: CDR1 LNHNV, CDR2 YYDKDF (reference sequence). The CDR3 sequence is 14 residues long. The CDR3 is CATSRAASAYGYTF. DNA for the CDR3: TGTGCCACCAGCAGGGCGGCTAGTGCCTATGGCTACACCTTC.

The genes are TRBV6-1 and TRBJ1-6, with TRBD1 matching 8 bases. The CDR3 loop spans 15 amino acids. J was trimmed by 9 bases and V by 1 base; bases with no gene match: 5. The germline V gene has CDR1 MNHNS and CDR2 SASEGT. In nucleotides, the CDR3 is TGTGCCAGCAGTGAAGAAGGACAGGGTACTTCACCCCTCCACTTT. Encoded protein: CASSEEGQGTSPLHF.

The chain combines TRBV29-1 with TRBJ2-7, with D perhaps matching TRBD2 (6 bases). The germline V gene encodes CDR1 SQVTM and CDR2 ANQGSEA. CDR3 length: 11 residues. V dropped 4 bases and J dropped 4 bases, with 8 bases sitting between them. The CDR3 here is CSVGGDYEQYF. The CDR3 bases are TGCAGCGTTGGCGGGGATTACGAGCAGTACTTC.

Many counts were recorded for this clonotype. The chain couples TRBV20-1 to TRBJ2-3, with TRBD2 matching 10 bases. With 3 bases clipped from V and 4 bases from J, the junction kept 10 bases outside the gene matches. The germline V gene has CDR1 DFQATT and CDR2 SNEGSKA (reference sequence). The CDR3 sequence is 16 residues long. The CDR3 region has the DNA TGCAGTGCTAGCGAAATTGGAGCGGGAGGGTCAGATACGCAGTATTTT. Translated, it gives CSASEIGAGGSDTQYF.

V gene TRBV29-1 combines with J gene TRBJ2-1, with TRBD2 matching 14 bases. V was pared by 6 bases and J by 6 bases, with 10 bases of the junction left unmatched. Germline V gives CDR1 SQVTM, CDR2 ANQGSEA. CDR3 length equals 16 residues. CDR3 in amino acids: CSVHGTSGSSANEQFF. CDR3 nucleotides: TGCAGCGTCCACGGGACTAGCGGGAGTAGCGCCAATGAGCAGTTCTTC.

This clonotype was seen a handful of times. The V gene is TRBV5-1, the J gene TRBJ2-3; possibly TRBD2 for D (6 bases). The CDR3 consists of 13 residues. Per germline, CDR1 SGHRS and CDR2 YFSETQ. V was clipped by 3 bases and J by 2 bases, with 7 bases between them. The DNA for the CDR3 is TGCGCCAGCAGCTCTAGCGTCACAGATACGCAGTATTTT. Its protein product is CASSSSVTDTQYF.

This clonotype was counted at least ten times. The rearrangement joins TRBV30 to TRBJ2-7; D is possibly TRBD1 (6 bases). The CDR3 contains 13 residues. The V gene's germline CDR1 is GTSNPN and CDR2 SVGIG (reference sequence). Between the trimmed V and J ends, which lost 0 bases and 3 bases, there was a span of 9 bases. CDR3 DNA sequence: TGTGCCTGGAGTGTACAGGGTGACTACGAGCAGTACTTC. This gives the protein CAWSVQGDYEQYF.

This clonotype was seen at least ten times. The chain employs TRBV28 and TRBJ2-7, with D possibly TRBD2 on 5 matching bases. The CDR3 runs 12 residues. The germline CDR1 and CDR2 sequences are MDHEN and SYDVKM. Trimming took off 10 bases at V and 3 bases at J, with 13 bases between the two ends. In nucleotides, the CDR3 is TGTGCCACAGCGGACGAATTCTACGAGCAGTACTTC. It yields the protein CATADEFYEQYF. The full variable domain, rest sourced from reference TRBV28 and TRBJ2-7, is DVKVTQSSRYLVKRTGEKVFLECVQDMDHENMFWYRQDPGLGLRLIYFSYDVKMKEKGDIPEGYSVSREKKERFSLILESASTNQTSMYLCATADEFYEQYFGPGTRLTVT.

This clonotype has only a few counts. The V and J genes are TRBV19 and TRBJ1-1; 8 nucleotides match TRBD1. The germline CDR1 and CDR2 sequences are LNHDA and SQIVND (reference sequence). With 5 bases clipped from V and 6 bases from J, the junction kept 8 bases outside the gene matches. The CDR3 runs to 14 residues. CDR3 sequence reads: CASSLSRQGSEAFF. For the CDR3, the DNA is TGTGCCAGTAGTCTCTCGAGACAGGGGTCTGAAGCTTTCTTT.